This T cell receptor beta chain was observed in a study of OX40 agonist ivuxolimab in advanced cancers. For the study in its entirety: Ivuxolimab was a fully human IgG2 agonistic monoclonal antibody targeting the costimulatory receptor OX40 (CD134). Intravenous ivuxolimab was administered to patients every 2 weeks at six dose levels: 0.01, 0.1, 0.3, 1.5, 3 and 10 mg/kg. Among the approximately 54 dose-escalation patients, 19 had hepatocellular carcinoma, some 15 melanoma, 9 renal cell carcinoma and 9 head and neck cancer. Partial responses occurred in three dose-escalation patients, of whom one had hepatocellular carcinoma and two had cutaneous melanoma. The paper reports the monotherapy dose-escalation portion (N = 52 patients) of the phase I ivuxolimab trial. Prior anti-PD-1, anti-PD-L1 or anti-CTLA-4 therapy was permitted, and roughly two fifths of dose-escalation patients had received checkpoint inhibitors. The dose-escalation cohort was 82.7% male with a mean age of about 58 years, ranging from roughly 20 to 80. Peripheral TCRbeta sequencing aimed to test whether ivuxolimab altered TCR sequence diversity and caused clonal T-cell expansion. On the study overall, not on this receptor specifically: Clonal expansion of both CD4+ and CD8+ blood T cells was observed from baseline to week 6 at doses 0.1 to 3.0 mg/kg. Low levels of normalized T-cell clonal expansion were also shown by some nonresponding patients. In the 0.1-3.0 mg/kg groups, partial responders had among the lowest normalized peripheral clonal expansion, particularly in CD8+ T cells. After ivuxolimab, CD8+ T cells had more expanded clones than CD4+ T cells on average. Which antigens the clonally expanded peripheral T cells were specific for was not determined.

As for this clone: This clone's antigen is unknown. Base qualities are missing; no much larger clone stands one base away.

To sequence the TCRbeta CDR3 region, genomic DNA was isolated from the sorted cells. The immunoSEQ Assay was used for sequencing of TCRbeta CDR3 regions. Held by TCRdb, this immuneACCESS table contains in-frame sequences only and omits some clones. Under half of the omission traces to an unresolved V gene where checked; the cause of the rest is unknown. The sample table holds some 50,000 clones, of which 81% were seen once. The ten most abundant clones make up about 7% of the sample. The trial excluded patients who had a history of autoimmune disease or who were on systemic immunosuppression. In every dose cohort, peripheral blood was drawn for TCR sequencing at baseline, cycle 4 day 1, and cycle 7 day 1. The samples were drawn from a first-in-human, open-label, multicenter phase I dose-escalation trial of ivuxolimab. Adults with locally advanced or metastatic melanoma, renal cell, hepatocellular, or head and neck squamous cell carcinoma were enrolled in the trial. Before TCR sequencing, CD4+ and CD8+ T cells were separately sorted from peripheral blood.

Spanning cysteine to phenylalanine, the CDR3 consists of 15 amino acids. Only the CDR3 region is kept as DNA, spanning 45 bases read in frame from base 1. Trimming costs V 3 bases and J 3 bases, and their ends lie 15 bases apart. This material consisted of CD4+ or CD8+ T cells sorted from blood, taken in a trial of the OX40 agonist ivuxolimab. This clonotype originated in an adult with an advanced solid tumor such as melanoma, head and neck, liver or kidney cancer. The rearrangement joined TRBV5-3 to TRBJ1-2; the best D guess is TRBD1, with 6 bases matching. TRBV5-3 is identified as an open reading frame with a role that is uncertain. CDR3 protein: CARSSSDSADYGYTF. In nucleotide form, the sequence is TGTGCCAGAAGCTCCTCGGACAGTGCTGACTATGGCTACACCTTC.